The 10 T cell receptor beta chains given below trace back to one sample, sequenced in a study of blood T cell repertoires in COVID-19. Measured with immunoSEQ multiplex PCR; TCRdb has only the in-frame clones, and not every one. The data contain about 300,000 clones, around 86% of them singletons. Sequences were obtained from peripheral blood. All receptors come from a woman between 50 and 59 years old with acute or convalescent COVID-19.

The chain recombines TRBV28 with TRBJ2-4; possibly TRBD1 for D (8 bases). CDR3 length equals 14 residues. Trimming cost V 8 bases and J 3 bases, with 14 bases left between them. Germline V gives CDR1 MDHEN, CDR2 SYDVKM. CDR3 nucleotides: TGTGCCAGCGAGAACAGGGGGGGCAAAAACATTCAGTACTTC. Translating gives CASENRGGKNIQYF.

In this sample, this clone turned up once. The rearrangement links TRBV6-5 to TRBJ1-2; tentatively, D is TRBD1 (6 bases). The CDR3 loop spans 13 amino acids. From germline, CDR1 is MNHEY and CDR2 SVGAGI. Trimming removed 4 bases from V and 7 bases from J, with 13 bases in between. The CDR3 DNA reads TGTGCCAGCAGTTCGGGACAATTAACTGGCTACACCTTC. Amino acids: CASSSGQLTGYTF.

The chain recombines TRBV30 with TRBJ1-2; TRBD1 agrees at 7 bases. CDR1 is GTSNPN and CDR2 is SVGIG in the germline V gene (reference sequence). The ends lost 3 bases at V and 7 bases at J; junction bases unmatched: 11. The CDR3 is made up of 14 amino acids. Written as DNA, the CDR3 is TGTGCCTGGAGGAGGCCGGGACAGCGACTTGGCTACACCTTC. Its protein is CAWRRPGQRLGYTF.

The V call is TRBV24-1, the J call TRBJ2-1; 13 nucleotides agree with TRBD2. Trimming cost V 4 bases and J 7 bases; bases outside gene matches: 6. The length of the CDR3 is 16 residues. The V gene's germline CDR1 is KGHDR and CDR2 SFDVKD. CDR3 loop: CATSEAGLAGDNEQFF. The CDR3 DNA reads as TGTGCCACCAGTGAGGCTGGACTAGCGGGAGATAATGAGCAGTTCTTC.

In its sample, this clone was seen once. The chain carries TRBV7-9 and TRBJ1-2; D might be TRBD1 (6 bases). The CDR3 length is 17 residues. Trimming removed 0 bases from V and 3 bases from J, with 17 bases in between. Germline lookup yields CDR1 SEHNR and CDR2 FQNEAQ (reference sequence). Here the CDR3 DNA reads TGTGCCAGCAGCTTAGCCTCGGACAGAGGGAGGGACTATGGCTACACCTTC. Translating gives CASSLASDRGRDYGYTF.

The chain is built from TRBV29-1 and TRBJ2-1; D is unresolved. CDR1 SQVTM and CDR2 ANQGSEA come from the germline V gene. Trimming pared 0 bases from V and 0 bases from J, leaving 12 bases between. The CDR3 is 16 amino acids. CDR3 nucleotides: TGCAGCGTTGAAGAAGGCGCGGTCAGCTCCTACAATGAGCAGTTCTTC. Encoded protein: CSVEEGAVSSYNEQFF.

This clone appeared once. The chain is built from TRBV4-1 and TRBJ2-1; 15 bases match TRBD2. CDR1 is MGHRA, CDR2 YSYEKL, per germline. The CDR3 extends over 17 amino acids. J was trimmed by 6 bases and V by 1 base; bases with no gene match: 4. This chain's CDR3 is CASSQVPGLAGGNEQFF. CDR3 bases: TGCGCCAGCAGCCAAGTCCCGGGACTAGCGGGGGGCAATGAGCAGTTCTTC.

This clone is a singleton in its sample. The chain combines TRBV24-1 with TRBJ1-2; 9 bases align to TRBD1. The germline gives CDR1 KGHDR, CDR2 SFDVKD. This CDR3 is built from 16 residues. V lost 3 bases and J lost 4; bases outside the gene matches: 8. This CDR3 reads CATSDDGTGRGYGYTF. The CDR3 DNA reads as TGTGCCACCAGTGATGACGGGACAGGGAGGGGCTATGGCTACACCTTC.

The rearrangement links TRBV7-2 to TRBJ2-7; 8 nucleotides agree with TRBD1. Trimming removed 6 bases from V and 6 bases from J; junction bases left unmatched: 7. The CDR3 runs 13 residues. Germline V CDR1 and CDR2: SGHTA, FQGNSA. CDR3 sequence: CASRGRTGPEQYF. The CDR3 DNA follows: TGTGCCAGCAGGGGGAGGACAGGGCCCGAGCAGTACTTC.

The chain has TRBV18 and TRBJ2-1; 10 nucleotides align to TRBD2. Germline CDR1 is KGHSH and CDR2 is LQKENI. The trim removed 3 bases at V and 5 bases at J, leaving 16 bases unmatched. This CDR3 comprises 19 residues. The CDR3 nucleotides read TGTGCCAGCTCACCTAGCGGGGGGCTAGCGGGAGTTCAGGACAATGAGCAGTTCTTC. It yields the protein CASSPSGGLAGVQDNEQFF.